This TCR beta chain was obtained from a study of cytomegalovirus exposure and HLA in healthy donors. Across the study: Both the approximately 120 validation repertoires and the approximately 620 first-cohort repertoires used the same platform, as reported by a later analysis.

The approximately 120-subject validation cohort, separate from the 666-subject first cohort, included the donors. CDR1 and CDR2 (germline): MNHNS, SASEGT. The CDR3 is 16 residues long. With 4 bases removed from V and 5 bases from J, the gap between germline ends came to 18 bases. The table came from immunoSEQ multiplex PCR; TCRdb's copy has only in-frame clones and leaves some out. The sample contains 200,000 or so clones, approximately 88% of which appear only once. The sequence was collected from a man between 18 and 35 years old in good health and CMV-seropositive. Material for sequencing was PBMCs. The V call is TRBV6-1, the J call TRBJ2-1, with D possibly matching TRBD1 (5 bases). The CDR3 DNA reads TGTGCCAGCAGTGCGAAACAGGCAAGGGTGGACAATGAGCAGTTCTTC. Translating gives CASSAKQARVDNEQFF.